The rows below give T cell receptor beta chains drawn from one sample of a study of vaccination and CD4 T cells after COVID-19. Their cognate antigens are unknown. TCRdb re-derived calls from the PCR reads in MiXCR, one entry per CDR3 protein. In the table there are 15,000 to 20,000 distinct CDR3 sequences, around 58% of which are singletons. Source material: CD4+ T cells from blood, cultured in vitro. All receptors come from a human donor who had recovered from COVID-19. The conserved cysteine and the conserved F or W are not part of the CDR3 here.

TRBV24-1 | ATSEYYSNQPQH
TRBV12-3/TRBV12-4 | ASSLANKNEQF
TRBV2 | ASRRTTSGNTIY
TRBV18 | ASSPGRDWEQY
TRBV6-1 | ASRLWTVQGTEAF
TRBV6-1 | ASSVPSGAVKTQY
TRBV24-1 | ATSDWWGKRY
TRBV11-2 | ASSLRWTGPYEQY
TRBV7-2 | ASSSQGAASNTEAF
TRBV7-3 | ASSPGTTSNQPQH
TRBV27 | ASSFRTGALNTEAF
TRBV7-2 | ASSLEEEFEQF
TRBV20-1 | SAPDSLSTGELF
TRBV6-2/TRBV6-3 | ASSSRGEIMNTEAF
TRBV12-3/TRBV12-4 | ASSTGTGGGNTIY
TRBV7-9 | ASSLGRGDDRSGANVLT
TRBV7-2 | ASSHRADVGYT
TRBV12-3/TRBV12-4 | ASSLQRGTYNEQF
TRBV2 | ASSHNFDTGANQPQH
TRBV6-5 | ASSYSQGRVDTGELF
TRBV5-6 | ASSYLGLVLT
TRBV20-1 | SAHKDHEQY
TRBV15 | ATSRDVGQETQY
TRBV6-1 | ASRETGFNSPLH
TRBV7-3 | ASSWAGGVSPEAF
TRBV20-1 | SARGSRHSNQPQH
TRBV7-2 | ASSLVGPSSTDTQY
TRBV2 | ASRSGLAGSSQY
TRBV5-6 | ASSLGTDWAQPQH
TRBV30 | AFLRGSGANVLT
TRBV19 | ASSMIQGGQPQH
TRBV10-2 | ASRTGVGELF
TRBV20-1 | SARLEATSAGL
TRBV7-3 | ASSPTAGLNTQY
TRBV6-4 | ASSDSLLAGAGRDTQY
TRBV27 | ASSSSVETQY
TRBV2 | ASSEALLVGKKVYEQY
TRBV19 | ASRSGLHYGYT
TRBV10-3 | AISASGGYSEQF
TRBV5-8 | ASSLRATGLQY
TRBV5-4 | ASSYRRDTQY
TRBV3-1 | ASSALGIQETQY
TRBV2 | ASRQQGVYGYT
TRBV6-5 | ASSYDSINTEAF
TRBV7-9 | ASSLDGIGYT
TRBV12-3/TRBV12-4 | ASSFGGDEY
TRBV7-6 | ASSLQRDQPQH
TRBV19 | ASRETGWFGYT
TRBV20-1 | SARDPLAATDTQY
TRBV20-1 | SASTPTGLDTGELF
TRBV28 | ASKVQALYGYT
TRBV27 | ASSAPGTGGATNEKLF
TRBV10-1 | ASSVGGRKIAEQF
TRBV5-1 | ASSTGPRRGTLNYGYT